The clone carrying this T cell receptor (beta chain) has a count of ten or more. There are 13 residues in the CDR3. Trimming removed 6 bases from V and 0 bases from J, with 7 bases in between. Germline CDR1 and CDR2: SNHLY and FYNNEI. The time point here: newly diagnosed GD, antithyroid drugs for less than 3 months. There was RNA extracted from PBMCs, and the TCR library was made from it. This specimen comes from a study of regulatory T cells in long-lasting Graves disease. With iRepertoire HTBI primers and Arm-PCR of CDR3 regions, TCR beta libraries were built. TCRdb redid the calling of the multiplex PCR reads with MiXCR, one entry per CDR3 protein. Seen here are around 480,000 distinct CDR3 sequences, around 15% observed once, and the top ten hold 20% to 25%. The sample was also reused in another study, on T cells in Graves' hyperthyroidism and ophthalmopathy.

The sequencing used peripheral blood mononuclear cells (PBMCs), collected at new diagnosis, from a patient treated with antithyroid drugs. The V gene is TRBV2, the J gene TRBJ2-3; D is uncertain. This clonotype was obtained from a middle-aged woman with Graves disease. The CDR3 region is CASRLDSTDTQYF. CDR3 DNA: TGTGCCAGCAGGTTGGATAGCACAGATACGCAGTATTTT.